This TCR beta chain appears in the sequencing data of a study of control samples from healthy donors and cancer patients. The J segment lost 0 bases and the V segment lost 7 bases, leaving 9 bases of the junction unmatched. The CDR3 is 17 amino acids. The V gene's germline CDR1 is MNHEY and CDR2 SMNVEV (reference sequence). Sequenced by immunoSEQ multiplex PCR; TCRdb stores in-frame clones only, minus some. The table includes about 82,000 clones, around 94% detected once. J is TRBJ1-6 and V is TRBV27; 7 positions match TRBD1. The TCR originated in a young woman in good health. Sequencing used blood. CDR3 loop: CASTLGQGDSYNSPLHF. DNA of the CDR3: TGTGCCAGCACCCTTGGGCAGGGGGACTCCTATAATTCACCCCTCCACTTT.